This entry concerns a single T cell receptor (beta chain). This clonotype is categorized as medium-sized (0.01 to 0.1%). There is no known antigen for this receptor. No much larger clone is present one base from it, and per-base qualities are unavailable. This record belongs to a study of immune heterogeneity within non-small cell lung tumors (dated by TCRdb to the late 2010s). A note on the overall study: By histology, the tumors were a few squamous cell carcinomas, 10 non-squamous carcinomas and 1 tumor not otherwise specified. The study combined whole-exome sequencing, RNA-seq and TCR beta repertoire sequencing of multiple spatially distinct regions from each NSCLC tumor to examine intratumoral immune heterogeneity. TCR repertoires were analyzed from around 57 tumor loci of fewer than 19 patients, whereas transcriptome data were available for only roughly 43 loci from more than nine patients. Binding of neoantigens to the HLA alleles of each patient was predicted with netMHCpan-3.0 for mutant peptides of 8 to 11 amino acids. What the research found in general, with its limitations: A moderate positive correlation (R approximately 0.35), which was statistically significant, linked local T-cell repertoire clonality to local tumor mutational burden. Within a given patient, the same dominant CDR3B clonotypes showed up repeatedly across loci, although different tumor locations also carried unique high-frequency clones. For the most part, high-frequency TCR beta clonotypes differed from one individual patient to another.

Cut back by 5 bases and 15 bases, the V and J ends lie 17 bases apart. There are 12 amino acids in the CDR3, from cysteine to phenylalanine inclusive. The DNA shown is the 36-base CDR3, in frame from base 1. Taken from the germline V gene, the CDR1 and CDR2 loops are SGHVS and FNYEAQ. Genomic DNA extracted from bulk tumor tissue served as TCR template, with around 0.55 ug gDNA amplified per sample. Multiple biopsies per primary tumor were taken during surgery, spaced as far apart as possible within the tumor mass. The study cohort was described as untreated, and patients were newly diagnosed NSCLC cases undergoing curative surgery. The samples came from fewer than 16 patients with newly diagnosed non-small cell lung cancer who were having surgery intended to be curative. The resected tumor masses were reviewed by two independent pathologists. Only DNA and RNA samples of high quality went on to sequencing.

The TCR beta CDR3 region was amplified with a multiplex PCR system whose first round of approximately 10 cycles used 32 V-gene forward primers and 13 J-gene reverse primers. First-round PCR used a QIAGEN Multiplex PCR Kit, and primer sequences were filed in Chinese patent CN105087789A. Illumina universal primers were attached in a second round of PCR run with the Phusion High-Fidelity PCR Kit. Paired-end sequencing of TCR libraries was carried out on the Illumina HiSeq X Ten platform at a read length of 151 bp. Concerning the study's data processing: Cutadapt was used to discard reads without multiplex PCR primers, PEAR merged the read pairs, and MiXCR with default settings called the CDR3 regions. Repertoire diversity was assessed by Shannon entropy, and clonality was calculated as one minus the Shannon entropy divided by the ln of the count of productive unique sequences. Dominant or high-frequency T-cell clones were defined as clonotypes at frequencies of at least 0.5%. The public reads were quality trimmed at Q25 with fastp and then assembled into clones with MiXCR by TCRdb, keeping productive beta chains. Each record represents a unique CDR3 protein, reported with the most common genes and DNA among its rows. TCRdb's processing, not the study's, gives the V and J calls here. Counted in this sample were around 4,700 distinct CDR3 sequences; 20% to 25% of them appeared once. Approximately 11% of the sample comes from the top ten.

The source of this sequence is a man aged 55 to 69 with non-small cell lung cancer. Sequencing was carried out using lung tumor tissue. The sequence joins TRBV7-6 to TRBJ1-5; TRBD1 is a possible D gene, resting on 5 matching bases. The CDR3 protein: CASSHVGDDLHF. The nucleotide sequence reads as follows: TGTGCCAGCAGCCACGTAGGGGACGACCTGCATTTT. This CDR3, with the reference TRBV7-6 and TRBJ1-5 proteins standing in past its ends, gives the full variable domain GAGVSQSPRYKVTKRGQDVALRCDPISGHVSLYWYRQALGQGPEFLTYFNYEAQQDKSGLPNDRFSAERPEGSISTLTIQRTEQRDSAMYRCASSHVGDDLHFGDGTRLSIL.